A single sample is the source of the 9 T cell receptor beta chains below, sequenced in a study of post-analysis software for immune sequencing data. Which antigens these TCRs recognize remains unknown. Study-level points and caveats: Patients had higher frequencies than controls of roughly five TRBV segments, including TRBV5-6, TRBV5-1 and TRBV20-1.

Each TCR beta cDNA library carried unique molecular identifiers. TCRdb called the PCR reads again in MiXCR, with one record for every CDR3 protein. The sample shows a few hundred thousand distinct CDR3 sequences, around a third of them seen only once. Sequenced sample: blood. The receptors here all came from a girl younger than 18 with multiple sclerosis.

This clonotype showed up many times. V and J are TRBV29-1 and TRBJ2-7; D gene unclear. The CDR3 is 12 amino acids. The germline V and J ends were trimmed by 5 bases and 0 bases, with 8 bases remaining between them. Germline values: CDR1 SQVTM, CDR2 ANQGSEA. The CDR3 spells CSVIGSSYEQYF. In DNA, the CDR3 is TGCAGCGTTATTGGGTCCTCCTACGAGCAGTACTTC.

A few counts support this clonotype. This sequence joins TRBV3-1 and TRBJ2-5; perhaps TRBD1 as D (6 bases). The CDR3 consists of 14 residues. Germline V gene sequence: CDR1 LGHDT, CDR2 YNNKEL (reference sequence). Trimming took off 4 bases at V and 1 base at J, with 10 bases between the two ends. The DNA for the CDR3 is TGTGCCAGCAGCCGGGGGCCCTCCCAAGAGACCCAGTACTTC. It translates to CASSRGPSQETQYF.

This clonotype was detected only once. The chain combines TRBV21-1 with TRBJ2-7. TRBV21-1 is designated a pseudogene. The CDR3 covers 16 residues. The CDR3 DNA is TGTGCCAGCAGCAAACCGCAGGAAAGCACCTCCTACGAGCAGTACTTC. This gives the protein CASSKPQESTSYEQYF.

This chain links TRBV20-1 with TRBJ2-5, with 9 bases matching TRBD2. Germline lookup yields CDR1 DFQATT and CDR2 SNEGSKA (reference sequence). This CDR3 is 15 amino acids long. The CDR3 is CRPRKGAGGQETQYF. The CDR3 bases are TGCAGACCCCGGAAAGGGGCGGGGGGGCAAGAGACCCAGTACTTC.

This chain connects TRBV6-5 to TRBJ2-3; 10 bases agree with TRBD1. V gave up 5 bases and J gave up 1 base; unmatched junction bases: 3. The length of the CDR3 is 15 residues. Germline-derived CDR1 and CDR2 are MNHEY and SVGAGI. CDR3 region: CASSQTGGGTDTQYF. CDR3 bases: TGTGCCAGCAGTCAGACAGGGGGCGGCACAGATACGCAGTATTTT.

Only a few counts were recorded for this clonotype. This chain uses TRBV12-3 or TRBV12-4 with TRBJ2-5; 13 bases are shared with TRBD2. V shed 5 bases, J shed 3 bases, and the junction held 18 bases outside the gene matches. This CDR3 has 20 amino acids. The chain's CDR3 is CASSILYFELAGGLKETQYF. In DNA form, the CDR3 reads TGTGCCAGCAGTATTCTCTACTTTGAACTAGCGGGGGGGCTTAAAGAGACCCAGTACTTC.

This clonotype was counted between two and nine times. The chain joins TRBV15 to TRBJ2-7; D gene unclear. Germline CDR1 reads LNHNV; CDR2 reads YYDKDF (reference sequence). The CDR3 has 12 amino acids. V was cut by 1 base and J by 6 bases, with 7 bases left in between. The CDR3: CATSRVASEQYF. In DNA form, the CDR3 reads TGTGCCACCAGCAGAGTTGCGAGCGAGCAGTACTTC.

This clonotype has only a few counts. V is TRBV20-1 and J is TRBJ2-3; 7 bases align to TRBD2. Trimming removed 6 bases from V and 1 base from J; junction bases left unmatched: 16. This CDR3 contains 17 residues. CDR1 DFQATT and CDR2 SNEGSKA come from the germline V gene (reference sequence). In DNA, the CDR3 is TGCAGTGCCTTGGGGGGGTTCCCGGTAGTGGGCACAGATACGCAGTATTTT. Encoded protein: CSALGGFPVVGTDTQYF.

The genes are TRBV7-9 and TRBJ1-2; perhaps TRBD1 as D (6 bases). Germline CDR1 is SEHNR and CDR2 is FQNEAQ (reference sequence). V dropped 6 bases and J dropped 1 base, with 9 bases sitting between them. This CDR3 has 13 amino acids. The CDR3 DNA reads as TGTGCCAGCAGTTCGGGACATAACTATGGCTACACCTTC. Encoded protein: CASSSGHNYGYTF.